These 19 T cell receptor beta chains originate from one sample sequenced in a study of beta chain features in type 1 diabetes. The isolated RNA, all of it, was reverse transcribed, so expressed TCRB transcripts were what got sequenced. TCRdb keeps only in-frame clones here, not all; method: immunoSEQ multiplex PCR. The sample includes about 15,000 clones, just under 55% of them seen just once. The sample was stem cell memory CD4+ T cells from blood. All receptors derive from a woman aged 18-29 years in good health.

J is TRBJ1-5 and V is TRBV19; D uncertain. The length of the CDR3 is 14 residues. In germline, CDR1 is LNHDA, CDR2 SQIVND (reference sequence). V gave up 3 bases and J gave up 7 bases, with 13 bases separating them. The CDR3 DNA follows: TGTGCCAGTAGTATGATCTCAGGTATACAGCCCCAGCATTTT. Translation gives CASSMISGIQPQHF. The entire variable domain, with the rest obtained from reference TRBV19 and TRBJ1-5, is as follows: DGGITQSPKYLFRKEGQNVTLSCEQNLNHDAMYWYRQDPGQGLRLIYYSQIVNDFQKGDIAEGYSVSREKKESFPLTVTSAQKNPTAFYLCASSMISGIQPQHFGDGTRLSIL.

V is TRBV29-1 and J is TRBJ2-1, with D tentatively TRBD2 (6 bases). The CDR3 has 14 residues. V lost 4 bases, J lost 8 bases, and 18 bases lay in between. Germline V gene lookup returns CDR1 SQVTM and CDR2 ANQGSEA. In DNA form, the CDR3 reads TGCAGCGTTGGGGGACTCCCCTCGGGGCATGAGCAGTTCTTC. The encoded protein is CSVGGLPSGHEQFF.

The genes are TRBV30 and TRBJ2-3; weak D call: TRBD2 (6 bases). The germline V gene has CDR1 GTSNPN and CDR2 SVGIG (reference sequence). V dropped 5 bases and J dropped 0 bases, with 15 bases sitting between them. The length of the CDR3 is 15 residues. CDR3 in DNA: TGTGCCTGGGGATCTGGCGGGGCCAGCACAGATACGCAGTATTTT. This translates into CAWGSGGASTDTQYF. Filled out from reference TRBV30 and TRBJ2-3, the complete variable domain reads SQTIHQWPATLVQPVGSPLSLECTVEGTSNPNLYWYRQAAGRGLQLLFYSVGIGQISSEVPQNLSASRPQDRQFILSSKKLLLSDSGFYLCAWGSGGASTDTQYFGPGTRLTVL.

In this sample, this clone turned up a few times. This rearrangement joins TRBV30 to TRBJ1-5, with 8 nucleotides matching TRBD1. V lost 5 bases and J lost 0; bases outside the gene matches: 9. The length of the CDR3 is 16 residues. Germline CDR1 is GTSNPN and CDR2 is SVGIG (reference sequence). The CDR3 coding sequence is TGTGCCTGGGGACAGGGACAACCTTATAGCAATCAGCCCCAGCATTTT. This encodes CAWGQGQPYSNQPQHF.

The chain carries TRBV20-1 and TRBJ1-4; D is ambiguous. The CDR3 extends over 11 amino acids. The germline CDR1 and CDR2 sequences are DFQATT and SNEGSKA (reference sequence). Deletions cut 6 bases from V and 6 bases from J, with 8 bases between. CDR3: CSAGEDEKLFF. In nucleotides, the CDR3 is TGCAGTGCCGGGGAGGATGAAAAACTGTTTTTT.

The CDR3 bases are TGTGCCAGCAGCTTAGCCTACAGGGGGCAGGAGACCCAGTACTTC. Translated: CASSLAYRGQETQYF. This rearrangement joins TRBV7-2 to TRBJ2-5, with 9 bases aligning to TRBD1. V lost 0 bases, J lost 5 bases, and 4 bases stayed unmatched. Germline V gene lookup returns CDR1 SGHTA and CDR2 FQGNSA. This CDR3 is built from 15 residues.

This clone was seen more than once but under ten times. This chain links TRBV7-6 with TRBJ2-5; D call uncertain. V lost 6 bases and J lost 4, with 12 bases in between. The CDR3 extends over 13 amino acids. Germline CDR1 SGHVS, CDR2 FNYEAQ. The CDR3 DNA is TGTGCCAGCAGGTGGCTAGGTGGAGAGACCCAGTACTTC. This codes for CASRWLGGETQYF. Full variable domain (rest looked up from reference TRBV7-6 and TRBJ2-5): GAGVSQSPRYKVTKRGQDVALRCDPISGHVSLYWYRQALGQGPEFLTYFNYEAQQDKSGLPNDRFSAERPEGSISTLTIQRTEQRDSAMYRCASRWLGGETQYFGPGTRLLVL.

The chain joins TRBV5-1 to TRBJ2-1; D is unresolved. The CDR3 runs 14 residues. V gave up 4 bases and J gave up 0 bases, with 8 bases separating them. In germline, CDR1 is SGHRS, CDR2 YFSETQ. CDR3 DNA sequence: TGCGCCAGCAGCCCACTAAGCTCCTACAATGAGCAGTTCTTC. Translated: CASSPLSSYNEQFF.

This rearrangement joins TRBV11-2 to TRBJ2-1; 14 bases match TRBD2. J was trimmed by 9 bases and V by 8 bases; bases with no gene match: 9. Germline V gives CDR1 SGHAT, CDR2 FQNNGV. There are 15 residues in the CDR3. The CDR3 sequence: CASEPGLAGVAEQFF. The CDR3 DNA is TGTGCCAGCGAACCGGGACTAGCGGGAGTGGCTGAGCAGTTCTTC.

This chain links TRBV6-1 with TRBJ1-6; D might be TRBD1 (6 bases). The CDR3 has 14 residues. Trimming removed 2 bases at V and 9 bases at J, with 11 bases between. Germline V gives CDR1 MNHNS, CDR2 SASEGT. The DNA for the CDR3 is TGTGCCAGCAGTGAACAGGGGAAAATTTCACCCCTCCACTTT. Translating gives CASSEQGKISPLHF.

The CDR3 protein is CASSTGQLSNQPQHF. Here the CDR3 DNA reads TGTGCCAGTAGCACGGGACAGCTGAGCAATCAGCCCCAGCATTTT. The rearrangement links TRBV19 to TRBJ1-5; 7 nucleotides match TRBD1. This CDR3 is built from 15 residues. Unmatched junction bases numbered 6, after V lost 6 bases and J lost 1 base. The germline gives CDR1 LNHDA, CDR2 SQIVND (reference sequence). Full variable domain (remainder filled in from reference TRBV19 and TRBJ1-5): DGGITQSPKYLFRKEGQNVTLSCEQNLNHDAMYWYRQDPGQGLRLIYYSQIVNDFQKGDIAEGYSVSREKKESFPLTVTSAQKNPTAFYLCASSTGQLSNQPQHFGDGTRLSIL.

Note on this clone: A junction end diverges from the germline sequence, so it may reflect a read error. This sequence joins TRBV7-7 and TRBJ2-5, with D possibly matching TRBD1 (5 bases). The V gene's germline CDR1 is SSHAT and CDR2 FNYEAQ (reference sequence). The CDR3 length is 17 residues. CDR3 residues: CASSLGARQMYQETQYF. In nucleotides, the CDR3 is TGTGCTAGCAGCTTAGGAGCGAGACAGATGTACCAAGAGACCCAGTACTTC.

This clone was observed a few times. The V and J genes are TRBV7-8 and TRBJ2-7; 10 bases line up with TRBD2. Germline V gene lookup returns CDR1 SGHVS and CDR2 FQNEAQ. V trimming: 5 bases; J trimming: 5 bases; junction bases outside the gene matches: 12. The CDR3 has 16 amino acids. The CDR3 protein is CASSHSSGRGVNEQYF. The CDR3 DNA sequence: TGTGCCAGCAGCCACTCAAGCGGGAGGGGGGTCAACGAGCAGTACTTC.

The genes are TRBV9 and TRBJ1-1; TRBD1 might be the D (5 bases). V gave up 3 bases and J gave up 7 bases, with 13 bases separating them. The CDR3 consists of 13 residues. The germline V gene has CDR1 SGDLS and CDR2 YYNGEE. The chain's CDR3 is CASSALGRDEAFF. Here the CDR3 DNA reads TGTGCCAGCAGCGCACTCGGCAGGGATGAAGCTTTCTTT.

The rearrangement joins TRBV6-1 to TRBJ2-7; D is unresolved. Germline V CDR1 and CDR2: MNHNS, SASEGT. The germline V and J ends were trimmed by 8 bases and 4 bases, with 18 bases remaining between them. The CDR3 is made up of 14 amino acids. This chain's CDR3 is CASSNYGQAYEQYF. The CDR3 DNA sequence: TGTGCCAGCTCCAATTACGGCCAGGCTTACGAGCAGTACTTC.

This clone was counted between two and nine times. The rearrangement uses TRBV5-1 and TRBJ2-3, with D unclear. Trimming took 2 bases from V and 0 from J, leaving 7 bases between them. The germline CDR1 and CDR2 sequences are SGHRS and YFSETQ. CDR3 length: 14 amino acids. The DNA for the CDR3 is TGCGCCAGCAGCTTCGAAACTAGCACAGATACGCAGTATTTT. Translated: CASSFETSTDTQYF.

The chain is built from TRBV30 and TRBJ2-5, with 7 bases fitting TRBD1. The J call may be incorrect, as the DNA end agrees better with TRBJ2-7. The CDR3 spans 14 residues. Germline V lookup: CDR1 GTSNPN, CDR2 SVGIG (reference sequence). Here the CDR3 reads CAWSVYRGFYEQYF. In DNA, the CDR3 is TGTGCCTGGAGTGTTTACAGGGGATTTTACGAGCAGTACTTC.

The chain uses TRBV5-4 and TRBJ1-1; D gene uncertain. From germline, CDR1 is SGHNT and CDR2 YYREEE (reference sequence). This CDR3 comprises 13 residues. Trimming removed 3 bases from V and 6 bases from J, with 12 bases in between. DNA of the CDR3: TGTGCCAGCAGCTACCGGGGTATCCCTGAAGCTTTCTTT. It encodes CASSYRGIPEAFF. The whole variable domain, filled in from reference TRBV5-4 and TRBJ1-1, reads ETGVTQSPTHLIKTRGQQVTLRCSSQSGHNTVSWYQQALGQGPQFIFQYYREEENGRGNFPPRFSGLQFPNYSSELNVNALELDDSALYLCASSYRGIPEAFFGQGTRLTVV.

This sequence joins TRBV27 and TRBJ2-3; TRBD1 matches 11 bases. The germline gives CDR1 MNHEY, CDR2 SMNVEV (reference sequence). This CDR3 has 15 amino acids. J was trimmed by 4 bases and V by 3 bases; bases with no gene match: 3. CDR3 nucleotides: TGTGCCAGCAGTTTGCGGGACAGGGGGTCAGATACGCAGTATTTT. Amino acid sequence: CASSLRDRGSDTQYF.